The next 9 T cell receptor beta chains were all read from a single sample in a study of blood T cell repertoires in COVID-19. Only in-frame clones appear in the TCRdb table, and some are missing; sequencing was by immunoSEQ multiplex PCR. The sample lists 77,000 or so clones, around 76% seen once, with 25% to 30% in the top ten. Material for sequencing was peripheral blood. The receptors stem from a woman aged 80 or over with active or convalescent COVID-19.

The chain recombines TRBV5-1 with TRBJ1-6, with D possibly TRBD1 on 5 matching bases. Trimming left V 3 bases short and J 6 bases short, with 10 bases between. CDR3 length: 14 amino acids. Looked up from germline, CDR1 is SGHRS and CDR2 is YFSETQ. The CDR3 sequence: CASSSTESNSPLHF. The DNA of the CDR3 is TGCGCCAGCAGCTCGACAGAAAGTAATTCACCCCTCCACTTT.

In this sample, this clone turned up a few times. The genes are TRBV5-1 and TRBJ2-1; D is possibly TRBD1 (6 bases). Trimming took off 5 bases at V and 7 bases at J, with 16 bases between the two ends. The length of the CDR3 is 14 residues. CDR1 and CDR2 from the germline V gene are SGHRS and YFSETQ. The CDR3 region has the DNA TGCGCCAGCAGGCAAACAGGGATGGGGAATGAGCAGTTCTTC. It encodes CASRQTGMGNEQFF.

With respect to this clone: At one boundary the junction diverges from the germline segment, which might be a read error. The V call is TRBV4-1, the J call TRBJ2-2; D is possibly TRBD2 (6 bases). The CDR3 contains 17 residues. Per germline, CDR1 MGHRA and CDR2 YSYEKL. As DNA, the CDR3 is TGCGCCAGCATCCAAACGGGTAGCGGACAGAACACCGGGGAGCTGTTTTTT. Protein sequence: CASIQTGSGQNTGELFF.

Points on this clone: Different DNA sequences within this sample yield the same CDR3. This chain uses TRBV12-3 or TRBV12-4 with TRBJ1-1; no reliable D call. This CDR3 is 13 amino acids long. The germline V and J ends were trimmed by 1 base and 1 base, with 4 bases remaining between them. The CDR3 loop reads CASSLGQNTEAFF. CDR3 in DNA: TGTGCCAGCAGTTTAGGGCAGAACACTGAAGCTTTCTTT.

The rearrangement uses TRBV7-3 and TRBJ2-1, with TRBD1 as a possible D gene (5 bases). V was clipped by 5 bases and J by 2 bases, with 13 bases between them. CDR3 length: 15 residues. The germline V gene encodes CDR1 SGHTA and CDR2 FQGTGA. The CDR3 here is CASSPTLGPYNEQFF. The DNA for the CDR3 is TGTGCCAGCAGCCCCACGCTGGGGCCCTACAATGAGCAGTTCTTC.

The chain couples TRBV5-4 to TRBJ1-2, with 10 bases that match TRBD1. Germline loops: CDR1 SGHNT, CDR2 YYREEE (reference sequence). V shed 9 bases and J 6 bases; nucleotides not matched to a gene: 11. The CDR3 has 14 amino acids. CDR3 DNA sequence: TGTGCCACCGGCCCGACAGGGGGCAGGGATGGCTACACCTTC. This gives the protein CATGPTGGRDGYTF.

V usage is TRBV4-3 and J usage is TRBJ2-5; no clear D gene. V shed 0 bases and J shed 3 bases, with 5 bases lying between them. Per germline, CDR1 LGHNA and CDR2 YSLEER. This CDR3 spans 13 amino acids. The DNA of the CDR3 is TGCGCCAGCAGCCAAGATAGAGAAGAGACCCAGTACTTC. This gives the protein CASSQDREETQYF.

The V gene is TRBV19, the J gene TRBJ2-3; 7 positions match TRBD2. V dropped 9 bases and J dropped 6; count of bases not matched to a gene: 3. This CDR3 has 11 residues. CDR1 is LNHDA and CDR2 is SQIVND in the germline V gene (reference sequence). The CDR3 protein is CASRLADTQYF. In DNA, the CDR3 is TGTGCCAGCAGACTAGCCGATACGCAGTATTTT.

The chain couples TRBV7-2 to TRBJ2-3; 8 nucleotides line up with TRBD1. The CDR3 extends over 16 amino acids. Germline CDR1 SGHTA, CDR2 FQGNSA. The V segment lost 3 bases and the J segment 3 bases; nucleotides outside the gene matches: 8. The DNA for the CDR3 is TGTGCCAGCAGCTTTCAGAGGACAGGGCGGACAGATACGCAGTATTTT. Protein sequence: CASSFQRTGRTDTQYF.